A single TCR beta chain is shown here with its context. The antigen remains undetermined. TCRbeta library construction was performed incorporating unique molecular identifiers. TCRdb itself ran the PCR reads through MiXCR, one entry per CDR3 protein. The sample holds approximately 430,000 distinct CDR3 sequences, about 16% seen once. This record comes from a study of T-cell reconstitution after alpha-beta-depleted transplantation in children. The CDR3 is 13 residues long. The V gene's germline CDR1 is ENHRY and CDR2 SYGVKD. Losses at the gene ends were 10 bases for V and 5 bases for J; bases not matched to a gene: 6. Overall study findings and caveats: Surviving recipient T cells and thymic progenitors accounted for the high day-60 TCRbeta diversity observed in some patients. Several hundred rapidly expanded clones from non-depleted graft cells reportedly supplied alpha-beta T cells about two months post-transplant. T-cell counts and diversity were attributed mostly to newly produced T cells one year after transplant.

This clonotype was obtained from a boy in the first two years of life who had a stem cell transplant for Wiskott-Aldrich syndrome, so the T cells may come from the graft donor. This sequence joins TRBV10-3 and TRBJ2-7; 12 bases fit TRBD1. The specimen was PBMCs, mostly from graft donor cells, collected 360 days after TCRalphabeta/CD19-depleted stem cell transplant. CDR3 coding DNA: TGTGCCACCGCGGGACAGGGGGCTCACGAGCAGTACTTC. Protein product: CATAGQGAHEQYF.